Listed below are T cell receptor beta chains from one sample, sequenced in a study of chemoradiotherapy in HPV16-positive cancers. Only in-frame clones appear in the TCRdb table, and some are missing; sequencing was by immunoSEQ multiplex PCR. The sample carries approximately 20,000 clones, 75% to 90% recorded once. Here the sequenced sample was blood, taken from a patient who underwent chemoradiotherapy. Receptors were obtained from a human donor with HPV-associated anogenital cancer. The CDR3 runs from the conserved cysteine through the conserved F or W. Each record gives: V gene, J gene, D gene, CDR3 protein. A D gene is named only where the DNA matches it firmly.

TRBV6-4	TRBJ1-2	.	CASRDGPNGYTF
TRBV27	TRBJ2-3	.	CASSYAGYGGDPIDTQYF
TRBV5-1	TRBJ1-3	.	CASSSQPLANPGNTIYF
TRBV5-4	TRBJ2-5	TRBD2	CASSYGGTLETQYF
TRBV29-1	TRBJ2-2	.	CSAAAGANTGELFF
TRBV27	TRBJ2-1	.	CASSGSYNEQFF
TRBV9	TRBJ1-4	.	CASSPGELFF
TRBV5-1	TRBJ2-7	TRBD1	CASSPDRVYEQYF
TRBV6-1	TRBJ1-4	.	CASRVTGRNEKLFF
TRBV5-1	TRBJ1-1	.	CASSLDVGMNTEAFF
TRBV4-3	TRBJ2-1	.	CASSQDRRGPFF
TRBV15	TRBJ2-3	TRBD2	CATSRPPRTSESTDTQYF
TRBV29-1	TRBJ1-1	.	CSGGSGEAFF
TRBV27	TRBJ2-7	TRBD1	CASSFSLRDRAPYEQYF
TRBV5-1	TRBJ1-1	TRBD1	CASSFSGGAAGTEAFF
TRBV27	TRBJ1-1	TRBD1	CASSSQGIGNTEAFF
TRBV5-1	TRBJ2-2	TRBD2	CASSPSSGGNTGELFF
TRBV27	TRBJ1-6	TRBD1	CASSLRRPGTANNSPLHF
TRBV19	TRBJ2-3	.	CASSTLTGHTDTQYF
TRBV7-2	TRBJ2-5	.	CASSLVGQGVGETQYF
TRBV4-3	TRBJ2-7	TRBD2	CASSQGPGLVGEQYF
TRBV5-8	TRBJ2-1	TRBD2	CASSWAGTSGNEQFF
TRBV6-1	TRBJ2-3	TRBD2	CASTLAGLDTQYF
TRBV5-1	TRBJ2-7	.	CASSSDGSYSYEQYF